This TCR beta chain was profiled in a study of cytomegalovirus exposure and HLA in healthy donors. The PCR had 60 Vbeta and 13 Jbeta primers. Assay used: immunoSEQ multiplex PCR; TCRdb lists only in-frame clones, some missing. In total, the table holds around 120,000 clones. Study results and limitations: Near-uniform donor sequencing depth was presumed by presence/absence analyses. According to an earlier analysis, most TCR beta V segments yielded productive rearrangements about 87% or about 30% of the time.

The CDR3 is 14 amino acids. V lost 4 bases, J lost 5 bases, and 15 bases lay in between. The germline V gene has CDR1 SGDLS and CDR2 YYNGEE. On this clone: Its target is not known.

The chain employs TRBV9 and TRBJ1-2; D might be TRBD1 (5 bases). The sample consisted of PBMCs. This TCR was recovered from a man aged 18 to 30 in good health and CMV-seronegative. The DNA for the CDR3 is TGTGCCAGCAGCCCAGGGCGTGGGGGGTATGGCTACACCTTC. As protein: CASSPGRGGYGYTF. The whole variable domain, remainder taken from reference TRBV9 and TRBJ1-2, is DSGVTQTPKHLITATGQRVTLRCSPRSGDLSVYWYQQSLDQGLQFLIQYYNGEERAKGNILERFSAQQFPDLHSELNLSSLELGDSALYFCASSPGRGGYGYTFGSGTRLTVV.